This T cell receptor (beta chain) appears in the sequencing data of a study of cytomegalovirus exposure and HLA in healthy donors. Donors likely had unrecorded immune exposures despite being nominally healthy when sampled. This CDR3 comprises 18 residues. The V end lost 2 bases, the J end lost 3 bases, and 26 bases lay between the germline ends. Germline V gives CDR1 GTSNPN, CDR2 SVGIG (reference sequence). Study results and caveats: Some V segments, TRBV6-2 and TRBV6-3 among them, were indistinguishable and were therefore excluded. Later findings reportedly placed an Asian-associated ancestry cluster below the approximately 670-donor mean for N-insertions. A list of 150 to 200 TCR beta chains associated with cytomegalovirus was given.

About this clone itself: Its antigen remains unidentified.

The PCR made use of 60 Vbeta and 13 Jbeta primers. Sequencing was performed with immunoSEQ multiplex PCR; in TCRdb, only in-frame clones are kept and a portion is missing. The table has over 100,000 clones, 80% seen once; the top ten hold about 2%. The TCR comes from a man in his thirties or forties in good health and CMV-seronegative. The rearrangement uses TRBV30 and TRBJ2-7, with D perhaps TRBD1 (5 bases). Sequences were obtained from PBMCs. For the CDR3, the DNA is TGTGCCTGGAGTCCCGCCCCCCGGTTAAGGGGTAGTATCTACGAGCAGTACTTC. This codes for CAWSPAPRLRGSIYEQYF.